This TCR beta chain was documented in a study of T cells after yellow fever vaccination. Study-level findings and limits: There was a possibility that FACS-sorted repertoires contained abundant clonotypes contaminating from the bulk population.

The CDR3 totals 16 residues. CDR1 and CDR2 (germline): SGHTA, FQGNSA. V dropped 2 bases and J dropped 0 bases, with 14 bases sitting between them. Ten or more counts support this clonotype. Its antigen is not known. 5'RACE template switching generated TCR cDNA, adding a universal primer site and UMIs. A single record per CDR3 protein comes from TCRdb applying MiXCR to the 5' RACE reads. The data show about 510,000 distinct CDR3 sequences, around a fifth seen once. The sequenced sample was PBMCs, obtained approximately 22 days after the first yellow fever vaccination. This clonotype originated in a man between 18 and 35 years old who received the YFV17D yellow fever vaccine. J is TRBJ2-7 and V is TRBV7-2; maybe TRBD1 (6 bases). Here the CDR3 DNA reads TGTGCCAGCAGCTTATCGTGGGACACGAGCTCCTACGAGCAGTACTTC. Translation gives CASSLSWDTSSYEQYF.